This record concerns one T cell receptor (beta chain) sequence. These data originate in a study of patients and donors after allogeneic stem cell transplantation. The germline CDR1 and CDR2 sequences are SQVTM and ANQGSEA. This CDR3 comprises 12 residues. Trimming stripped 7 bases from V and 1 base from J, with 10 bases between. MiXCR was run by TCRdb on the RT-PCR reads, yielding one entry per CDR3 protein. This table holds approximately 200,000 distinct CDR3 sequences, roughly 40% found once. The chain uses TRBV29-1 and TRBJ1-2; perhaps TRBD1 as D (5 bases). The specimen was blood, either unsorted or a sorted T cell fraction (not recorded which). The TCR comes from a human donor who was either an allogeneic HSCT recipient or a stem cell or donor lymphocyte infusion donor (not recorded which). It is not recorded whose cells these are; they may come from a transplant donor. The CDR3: CSEGTGNYGYTF. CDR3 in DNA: TGCAGCGAAGGGACGGGTAACTATGGCTACACCTTC.